Listed here are 9 T cell receptor beta chains from one sample, sequenced in a study of T-cell reconstitution after alpha-beta-depleted transplantation in children. It was with unique molecular identifiers that the TCRbeta library was prepared. TCRdb independently ran MiXCR on the PCR reads; one entry per CDR3 protein. Of about 240,000 distinct CDR3 sequences detected, 25% appear once; the ten largest clones hold roughly 2.7%. The starting material was PBMCs, obtained before TCRalphabeta/CD19-depleted stem cell transplant. Receptors originate from a girl between 2 and 10 years old with Fanconi anemia, due to receive a stem cell transplant.

This clonotype has ten or more counts. The chain joins TRBV10-3 to TRBJ2-6, with unresolved D. Trimming removed 0 bases from V and 3 bases from J, with 18 bases in between. The CDR3 contains 19 residues. Germline CDR1 reads ENHRY; CDR2 reads SYGVKD. The CDR3 region has the DNA TGTGCCATCAGTGAGTCGGGCAGGAAGGCTAATCTTGGGGCCAACGTCCTGACTTTC. Its translation is CAISESGRKANLGANVLTF.

The table lists this clonotype with many counts. This chain joins TRBV27 and TRBJ2-1; the D gene is possibly TRBD2 (6 bases). The V gene lost 1 base and the J gene lost 7 bases, with 11 bases spanning the gap. Looked up from germline, CDR1 is MNHEY and CDR2 is SMNVEV (reference sequence). This CDR3 is built from 14 residues. CDR3 in DNA: TGTGCCAGCAGTTTATTAGCGGCATGGAATGAGCAGTTCTTC. It translates to CASSLLAAWNEQFF.

This clonotype was counted a few times. The chain is built from TRBV20-1 and TRBJ2-1, with 14 nucleotides matching TRBD2. In germline, CDR1 is DFQATT, CDR2 SNEGSKA (reference sequence). This CDR3 is 14 amino acids long. V lost 5 bases, J lost 6 bases, and 3 bases stayed unmatched. The CDR3 region is CSAAGTSGSNEQFF. CDR3 nucleotide sequence: TGCAGTGCTGCCGGGACTAGCGGGAGCAATGAGCAGTTCTTC.

This clonotype was seen a handful of times. The chain combines TRBV20-1 with TRBJ2-3, with D perhaps being TRBD1 or TRBD2 (5 bases each). In germline, CDR1 is DFQATT, CDR2 SNEGSKA (reference sequence). This CDR3 spans 14 amino acids. The V gene lost 7 bases and the J gene lost 2 bases, with 16 bases spanning the gap. The CDR3 DNA reads as TGCAGTGAGACGGGACGGACGTCCACAGATACGCAGTATTTT. Its translation: CSETGRTSTDTQYF.

The chain joins TRBV20-1 to TRBJ2-6; 7 bases are a match to TRBD2. Germline CDR1 DFQATT, CDR2 SNEGSKA (reference sequence). V was pared by 2 bases and J by 3 bases, with 4 bases of the junction left unmatched. The CDR3 runs 15 residues. The CDR3 nucleotides are TGCAGTGCTAGAATGCGGGAGCGTGGGGCCAACGTCCTGACTTTC. It yields the protein CSARMRERGANVLTF.

The chain uses TRBV12-3 or TRBV12-4 and TRBJ1-1, with D maybe TRBD1 (6 bases). The CDR3 consists of 14 residues. The ends were cut back, 1 base at V and 3 bases at J, with 9 bases in the middle. CDR3 loop: CASSLDGGHTEAFF. Here the CDR3 DNA reads TGTGCCAGCAGTTTAGACGGGGGCCACACTGAAGCTTTCTTT.

V gene TRBV3-1 combines with J gene TRBJ2-5, with TRBD1 as a possible D gene (5 bases). Germline values: CDR1 LGHDT, CDR2 YNNKEL (reference sequence). Trimming took 2 bases from V and 5 from J, leaving 12 bases between them. CDR3 length equals 14 residues. For the CDR3, the DNA is TGTGCCAGCAGCCAATGGCAGGGTCGGGAGACCCAGTACTTC. This gives the protein CASSQWQGRETQYF.

V is TRBV7-6 and J is TRBJ2-6, with D hard to call. Germline loops: CDR1 SGHVS, CDR2 FNYEAQ. This CDR3 is built from 13 residues. Between the trimmed V and J ends, which lost 4 bases and 5 bases, there was a span of 6 bases. CDR3 in DNA: TGTGCCAGCAGCTCTTATAGGGCCAACGTCCTGACTTTC. Amino acids: CASSSYRANVLTF.

There are a few counts of this clonotype. J is TRBJ2-1 and V is TRBV7-3; D remains unclear. V shed 1 base and J shed 6 bases, with 10 bases lying between them. Germline-derived CDR1 and CDR2 are SGHTA and FQGTGA. CDR3 size: 14 residues. The CDR3 loop reads CASSLIGWGNEQFF. CDR3 DNA sequence: TGTGCCAGCAGCTTAATAGGGTGGGGCAATGAGCAGTTCTTC.